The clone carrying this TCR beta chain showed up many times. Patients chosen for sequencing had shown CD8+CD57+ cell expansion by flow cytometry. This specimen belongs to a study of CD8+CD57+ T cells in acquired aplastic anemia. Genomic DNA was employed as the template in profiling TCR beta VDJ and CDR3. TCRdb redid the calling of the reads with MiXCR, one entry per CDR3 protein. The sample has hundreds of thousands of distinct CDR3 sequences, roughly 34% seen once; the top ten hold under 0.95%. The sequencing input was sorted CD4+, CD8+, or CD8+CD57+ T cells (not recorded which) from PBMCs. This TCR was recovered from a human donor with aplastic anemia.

CDR3 loop: CASSISPNHEQFF. The CDR3 DNA reads TGTGCCAGCAGCATAAGCCCGAACCATGAGCAGTTCTTC. The V and J genes are TRBV9 and TRBJ2-1; D remains ambiguous. Germline CDR1 reads SGDLS; CDR2 reads YYNGEE. The CDR3 has 13 residues. Trimming cost V 4 bases and J 8 bases, with 13 bases left between them.